The sequence of this TCR beta chain was determined in a study of blood T cell repertoires in COVID-19. Background on the study: Acute-phase and convalescent COVID-19 samples originated in the United States, Italy and Spain. PBMCs, B-cell-depleted T cells, or T cells provided the cDNA or gDNA that made up the material.

Trimming pared 2 bases from V and 0 bases from J, leaving 15 bases between. Per the germline V gene, CDR1 is SGHDT and CDR2 is YYEEEE. The CDR3 has 17 residues. Per the study methods: Amplifying reference gene primers gave estimates of nucleated cell counts. Clones were read by immunoSEQ multiplex PCR, and TCRdb kept only the in-frame ones, dropping some. The DNA gave D and trimming, while V, J and clone size come from that table. The sample holds approximately 90,000 clones, about 85% seen once. The rearrangement links TRBV5-6 to TRBJ1-5; D uncertain. The source is a man at least 80 years old with acute or convalescent COVID-19. The sequencing sample was made of peripheral blood. CDR3 sequence (DNA): TGTGCCAGCAGCTTTGGTGGAGGCTCCTTTAGCAATCAGCCCCAGCATTTT. It is translated as CASSFGGGSFSNQPQHF.